This T cell receptor beta chain was sequenced in a study of T cells after posttransplantation cyclophosphamide. General study results and limits: Skin or GI-infiltrating T cells shared few TRB sequences with blood.

Clones were read by immunoSEQ multiplex PCR, and TCRdb kept only the in-frame ones, dropping some. The repertoire holds some 20,000 clones, with 95% to 98% as singletons. Comments on this clone: Its antigen is not known.

Cells defined as naive were viable CD3+CD4+ or CD3+CD8+ and CCR7+CD45RA+CD45RO-CD95-CD27+CD28+. The germline gives CDR1 MNHNY, CDR2 SVGAGI (reference sequence). V gave up 6 bases and J gave up 4 bases; unmatched junction bases: 8. The CDR3 has 14 residues. Sequencing input: naive CD4+ T cells sorted from PBMCs. The chain joins TRBV6-6 to TRBJ2-7; 8 bases map to TRBD1. The receptor's source is a man aged 35-49 years in good health, CMV-negative, and a related stem cell transplant donor. The DNA for the CDR3 is TGTGCCAGCAGCCCCGGACAGGGCCGGTACGAGCAGTACTTC. Its translation: CASSPGQGRYEQYF.